This is a list of T cell receptor beta chains from one sample in a study of shared clonotypes between healthy human individuals. Only in-frame clones appear in the TCRdb table, and some are missing; sequencing was by immunoSEQ multiplex PCR. The profile shows about 2.2 million clones, around 93% of them singletons. The material sequenced was naive CD8+ T cells from PBMCs. The receptors stem from a man younger than 30 in good health. Some clones in this sample may be carry-over from other donors' samples. Each CDR3 is given with its conserved first and last residue. A D gene is named only where the DNA matches it firmly. The size field is filled for only some rows; it gives once, few, many or a size class.

clone size: .
D gene: .
V gene: TRBV5-1
J gene: TRBJ2-3
CDR3 protein: CASSLAVGWDTQYF
CDR3 DNA: TGCGCCAGCAGCTTGGCCGTAGGCTGGGATACGCAGTATTTT

clone size: once
D gene: .
V gene: TRBV14
J gene: TRBJ2-7
CDR3 protein: CASSQVSFYEQYF
CDR3 DNA: TGTGCCAGCAGCCAAGTTAGTTTCTACGAGCAGTACTTC

clone size: .
D gene: .
V gene: TRBV7-9
J gene: TRBJ2-4
CDR3 protein: CASSTRLGIQYF
CDR3 DNA: TGTGCCAGCAGCACTAGATTGGGCATTCAGTACTTC

clone size: .
D gene: .
V gene: TRBV28
J gene: TRBJ1-5
CDR3 protein: CATQGVDFSNQPQHF
CDR3 DNA: TGTGCCACCCAAGGGGTTGATTTTAGCAATCAGCCCCAGCATTTT

clone size: .
D gene: .
V gene: TRBV28
J gene: TRBJ2-7
CDR3 protein: CASSFPFYEQYF
CDR3 DNA: TGTGCCAGCAGTTTCCCGTTCTACGAGCAGTACTTC

clone size: .
D gene: .
V gene: TRBV27
J gene: TRBJ2-3
CDR3 protein: CASTEGGEADTQYF
CDR3 DNA: TGTGCCAGCACCGAAGGGGGGGAAGCAGATACGCAGTATTTT

clone size: .
D gene: TRBD1
V gene: TRBV6-4
J gene: TRBJ1-2
CDR3 protein: CASSEYGGTGALYGYTF
CDR3 DNA: TGTGCCAGCAGTGAGTACGGGGGGACAGGTGCCCTCTATGGCTACACCTTC

clone size: once
D gene: TRBD1
V gene: TRBV7-8
J gene: TRBJ2-7
CDR3 protein: CASSLVLGTGDHEQYF
CDR3 DNA: TGTGCCAGCAGCTTAGTACTTGGGACAGGGGACCACGAGCAGTACTTC

clone size: .
D gene: .
V gene: TRBV9
J gene: TRBJ2-3
CDR3 protein: CASSPRRITDTQYF
CDR3 DNA: TGTGCCAGCAGCCCCCGACGGATCACAGATACGCAGTATTTT

clone size: .
D gene: TRBD2
V gene: TRBV11-3
J gene: TRBJ2-3
CDR3 protein: CASSLLSGRVSDTQYF
CDR3 DNA: TGTGCCAGCAGCTTATTAAGCGGGAGAGTGTCAGATACGCAGTATTTT

clone size: .
D gene: TRBD2
V gene: TRBV18
J gene: TRBJ2-2
CDR3 protein: CASSPREGPNTGELFF
CDR3 DNA: TGTGCCAGCTCACCACGGGAGGGCCCGAACACCGGGGAGCTGTTTTTT

clone size: .
D gene: TRBD2
V gene: TRBV5-1
J gene: TRBJ2-3
CDR3 protein: CASSLWSSSGFLTDTQYF
CDR3 DNA: TGCGCCAGCAGCTTGTGGTCCTCTAGCGGGTTTCTCACAGATACGCAGTATTTT

clone size: .
D gene: .
V gene: TRBV6-1
J gene: TRBJ2-1
CDR3 protein: CASSEPAGTYNEQFF
CDR3 DNA: TGTGCCAGCAGTGAACCGGCGGGTACCTACAATGAGCAGTTCTTC

clone size: .
D gene: .
V gene: TRBV11-2
J gene: TRBJ2-7
CDR3 protein: CASSFLLYEQYF
CDR3 DNA: TGTGCCAGCAGCTTCCTACTTTACGAGCAGTACTTC

clone size: once
D gene: .
V gene: TRBV27
J gene: TRBJ2-5
CDR3 protein: CASSSGRAGTVETQYF
CDR3 DNA: TGTGCCAGCAGTTCGGGCCGAGCGGGTACCGTCGAGACCCAGTACTTC

clone size: .
D gene: .
V gene: TRBV5-1
J gene: TRBJ2-3
CDR3 protein: CASSLVGYASTDTQYF
CDR3 DNA: TGCGCCAGCAGCTTGGTTGGCTACGCTAGCACAGATACGCAGTATTTT

clone size: .
D gene: .
V gene: TRBV7-6
J gene: TRBJ2-7
CDR3 protein: CASSLGPSSYEQYF
CDR3 DNA: TGTGCCAGCAGCTTGGGGCCAAGTTCCTACGAGCAGTACTTC

clone size: .
D gene: .
V gene: TRBV11-2
J gene: TRBJ1-1
CDR3 protein: CASSLEGRTRDEAFF
CDR3 DNA: TGTGCCAGCAGCTTAGAGGGACGGACCAGGGATGAAGCTTTCTTT

clone size: .
D gene: .
V gene: TRBV4-1
J gene: TRBJ2-1
CDR3 protein: CASSTNEQFF
CDR3 DNA: TGCGCCAGCAGTACCAATGAGCAGTTCTTC

clone size: .
D gene: .
V gene: TRBV11-2
J gene: TRBJ2-1
CDR3 protein: CASSSLPLAASNNEQFF
CDR3 DNA: TGTGCCAGCAGCTCCTTACCGTTAGCGGCCTCAAACAATGAGCAGTTCTTC

clone size: .
D gene: .
V gene: TRBV13
J gene: TRBJ1-2
CDR3 protein: CASSLAGGGYTF
CDR3 DNA: TGTGCCAGCAGCTTAGCCGGAGGCGGCTACACCTTC

clone size: .
D gene: .
V gene: TRBV30
J gene: TRBJ2-1
CDR3 protein: CAWSGGLEQFF
CDR3 DNA: TGTGCCTGGAGTGGGGGGCTTGAGCAGTTCTTC

clone size: .
D gene: .
V gene: TRBV11-2
J gene: TRBJ1-5
CDR3 protein: CASSFAGAWPQHF
CDR3 DNA: TGTGCCAGCAGCTTCGCAGGAGCTTGGCCCCAGCATTTT

clone size: .
D gene: .
V gene: TRBV7-9
J gene: TRBJ2-2
CDR3 protein: CASSKRDASNTGELFF
CDR3 DNA: TGTGCCAGCAGCAAAAGAGACGCCTCGAACACCGGGGAGCTGTTTTTT

clone size: .
D gene: .
V gene: TRBV27
J gene: TRBJ2-7
CDR3 protein: CASSLRGPPYEQYF
CDR3 DNA: TGTGCCAGCAGTCTCCGGGGACCGCCGTACGAGCAGTACTTC

clone size: once
D gene: TRBD2
V gene: TRBV7-9
J gene: TRBJ2-5
CDR3 protein: CASSPLERDGGETQYF
CDR3 DNA: TGTGCCAGCAGCCCCCTAGAGCGGGATGGGGGAGAGACCCAGTACTTC

clone size: .
D gene: TRBD1
V gene: TRBV28
J gene: TRBJ1-1
CDR3 protein: CASSLQGGDTEAFF
CDR3 DNA: TGTGCCAGCAGTTTACAGGGGGGTGACACTGAAGCTTTCTTT

clone size: .
D gene: .
V gene: TRBV13
J gene: TRBJ2-3
CDR3 protein: CASSLGGSYRDTQYF
CDR3 DNA: TGTGCCAGCAGCTTAGGGGGTAGTTACCGGGATACGCAGTATTTT

clone size: .
D gene: .
V gene: TRBV28
J gene: TRBJ2-1
CDR3 protein: CASSRTGGNEQFF
CDR3 DNA: TGTGCCAGCAGTCGGACTGGGGGCAATGAGCAGTTCTTC

clone size: .
D gene: .
V gene: TRBV7-9
J gene: TRBJ2-1
CDR3 protein: CASSQDEGAGSEQFF
CDR3 DNA: TGCGCCAGCAGCCAAGATGAAGGGGCGGGGAGTGAGCAGTTCTTC

clone size: .
D gene: .
V gene: TRBV19
J gene: TRBJ1-5
CDR3 protein: CASSAHSGGNQPQHF
CDR3 DNA: TGTGCCAGTAGCGCACACTCCGGAGGCAATCAGCCCCAGCATTTT

clone size: .
D gene: .
V gene: TRBV9
J gene: TRBJ2-1
CDR3 protein: CASSVFPGAVNEQFF
CDR3 DNA: TGTGCCAGCAGCGTCTTCCCCGGGGCGGTCAATGAGCAGTTCTTC

clone size: .
D gene: .
V gene: TRBV5-4
J gene: TRBJ2-1
CDR3 protein: CASSLGHEQFF
CDR3 DNA: TGTGCCAGCAGCTTGGGGCATGAGCAGTTCTTC

clone size: .
D gene: TRBD2
V gene: TRBV9
J gene: TRBJ2-2
CDR3 protein: CASNREGNTGELFF
CDR3 DNA: TGTGCCAGCAATCGGGAGGGGAACACCGGGGAGCTGTTTTTT

clone size: .
D gene: .
V gene: TRBV5-1
J gene: TRBJ2-1
CDR3 protein: CASTGGNEQFF
CDR3 DNA: TGCGCCAGCACTGGAGGGAATGAGCAGTTCTTC

clone size: .
D gene: .
V gene: TRBV19
J gene: TRBJ1-2
CDR3 protein: CASSPGRRTELLYGYTF
CDR3 DNA: TGTGCCAGTAGCCCCGGGAGGAGAACAGAGCTTCTCTATGGCTACACCTTC

clone size: .
D gene: TRBD1
V gene: TRBV7-8
J gene: TRBJ2-5
CDR3 protein: CASSLERGRSEETQYF
CDR3 DNA: TGTGCCAGCAGCTTAGAGAGGGGGCGCAGCGAAGAGACCCAGTACTTC

clone size: .
D gene: .
V gene: TRBV7-9
J gene: TRBJ2-1
CDR3 protein: CAREGFNEQFF
CDR3 DNA: TGTGCCAGGGAGGGATTCAATGAGCAGTTCTTC

clone size: once
D gene: .
V gene: TRBV4-1
J gene: TRBJ2-7
CDR3 protein: CASSQVGGIDYEQYF
CDR3 DNA: TGCGCCAGCAGCCAAGTAGGGGGAATAGACTACGAGCAGTACTTC

clone size: .
D gene: .
V gene: TRBV30
J gene: TRBJ1-1
CDR3 protein: CAWRNVLGPQAFF
CDR3 DNA: TGTGCCTGGAGAAATGTATTGGGGCCACAAGCTTTCTTT

clone size: .
D gene: .
V gene: TRBV5-6
J gene: TRBJ1-3
CDR3 protein: CASSWQGFGNTIYF
CDR3 DNA: TGTGCCAGCAGCTGGCAGGGTTTTGGAAACACCATATATTTT

clone size: .
D gene: .
V gene: TRBV5-1
J gene: TRBJ2-2
CDR3 protein: CASSLGQGPFTNTGELFF
CDR3 DNA: TGCGCCAGCAGCTTGGGGCAGGGTCCTTTTACGAACACCGGGGAGCTGTTTTTT

clone size: .
D gene: TRBD1
V gene: TRBV9
J gene: TRBJ1-2
CDR3 protein: CASSVAGTGAALGYGYTF
CDR3 DNA: TGTGCCAGCAGCGTGGCCGGGACAGGGGCCGCCCTTGGTTATGGCTACACCTTC

clone size: .
D gene: .
V gene: TRBV27
J gene: TRBJ2-1
CDR3 protein: CASSFVGGAGEQFF
CDR3 DNA: TGTGCCAGCAGTTTCGTGGGGGGGGCGGGGGAGCAGTTCTTC

clone size: .
D gene: .
V gene: TRBV29-1
J gene: TRBJ2-7
CDR3 protein: CSVVFPRGEQYF
CDR3 DNA: TGCAGCGTTGTCTTTCCAAGAGGGGAGCAGTACTTC

clone size: .
D gene: .
V gene: TRBV7-9
J gene: TRBJ2-7
CDR3 protein: CASSTPPLRENSYEQYF
CDR3 DNA: TGTGCCAGCAGCACGCCGCCCCTACGGGAGAACTCCTACGAGCAGTACTTC

clone size: once
D gene: TRBD1
V gene: TRBV9
J gene: TRBJ2-5
CDR3 protein: CASSAEGTDQETQYF
CDR3 DNA: TGTGCCAGCAGCGCCGAAGGGACAGACCAAGAGACCCAGTACTTC

clone size: .
D gene: TRBD1
V gene: TRBV7-6
J gene: TRBJ2-7
CDR3 protein: CASSLAQGVVHEQYF
CDR3 DNA: TGTGCCAGCAGCTTAGCACAGGGGGTGGTCCACGAGCAGTACTTC

clone size: .
D gene: TRBD1
V gene: TRBV18
J gene: TRBJ2-1
CDR3 protein: CASSPFGTGGIDEQFF
CDR3 DNA: TGTGCCAGCTCACCCTTCGGGACAGGGGGTATAGATGAGCAGTTCTTC

clone size: .
D gene: .
V gene: TRBV4-2
J gene: TRBJ2-7
CDR3 protein: CASSTGWQGAYEQYF
CDR3 DNA: TGTGCCAGCAGCACGGGATGGCAGGGCGCCTACGAGCAGTACTTC

clone size: .
D gene: .
V gene: TRBV9
J gene: TRBJ2-7
CDR3 protein: CASSWGDSSSYEQYF
CDR3 DNA: TGTGCCAGCAGTTGGGGGGACAGTTCCTCCTACGAGCAGTACTTC

clone size: .
D gene: .
V gene: TRBV11-2
J gene: TRBJ2-1
CDR3 protein: CASSLFLGEEQFF
CDR3 DNA: TGTGCCAGCAGCTTGTTCTTGGGCGAGGAGCAGTTCTTC

clone size: .
D gene: .
V gene: TRBV5-6
J gene: TRBJ1-1
CDR3 protein: CASSLPDSEVMNTEAFF
CDR3 DNA: TGTGCCAGCAGCCTCCCGGACAGTGAAGTTATGAACACTGAAGCTTTCTTT

clone size: .
D gene: TRBD1
V gene: TRBV30
J gene: TRBJ1-4
CDR3 protein: CAWSGQGDEKLFF
CDR3 DNA: TGTGCCTGGTCGGGACAGGGGGACGAAAAACTGTTTTTT

clone size: .
D gene: .
V gene: TRBV21-1
J gene: TRBJ1-1
CDR3 protein: CASSPSRDRGAEAFF
CDR3 DNA: TGTGCCAGCAGCCCGTCCCGGGACAGGGGCGCTGAAGCTTTCTTT

clone size: .
D gene: .
V gene: TRBV5-1
J gene: TRBJ2-7
CDR3 protein: CASSHAGEIPLYEQYF
CDR3 DNA: TGCGCCAGCAGCCACGCCGGGGAAATCCCTCTCTACGAGCAGTACTTC

clone size: .
D gene: .
V gene: TRBV7-8
J gene: TRBJ2-1
CDR3 protein: CASSPGVKNNEQFF
CDR3 DNA: TGTGCCAGCAGCCCGGGAGTAAAGAACAATGAGCAGTTCTTC

clone size: .
D gene: .
V gene: TRBV6-5
J gene: TRBJ2-3
CDR3 protein: CASSYSVKYTDTQYF
CDR3 DNA: TGTGCCAGCAGTTACTCGGTGAAGTACACAGATACGCAGTATTTT

clone size: .
D gene: TRBD2
V gene: TRBV4-3
J gene: TRBJ2-1
CDR3 protein: CASSESSGRYNEQFF
CDR3 DNA: TGCGCCAGCAGCGAAAGTAGCGGGAGGTACAATGAGCAGTTCTTC